This TCR beta chain was identified in a study of cytomegalovirus exposure and HLA in healthy donors. Notes on the study in general: CMV serostatus was the only immune exposure information that was available.

Trimming took 2 bases from V and 3 from J, leaving 11 bases between them. The CDR3 has 14 residues. Germline lookup yields CDR1 KGHSH and CDR2 LQKENI. On this clone: Antigen: not known.

It was with 60 Vbeta and 13 Jbeta primers that the PCR ran. Data came from immunoSEQ multiplex PCR; TCRdb stores just in-frame clones and leaves some out. The data show about 150,000 clones, with over 60% seen just once and 2.5% to 3.5% held by the top ten. The genes are TRBV18 and TRBJ2-7, with D possibly being TRBD2 (6 bases). The sequencing input was PBMCs. The source is a woman aged 25 to 39 in good health and CMV-seropositive. Here the CDR3 DNA reads TGTGCCAGCTCACCAGAAGCGGGCCTCTACGAGCAGTACTTC. This translates into CASSPEAGLYEQYF.